This TCR beta chain was retrieved from a study of cytomegalovirus exposure and HLA in healthy donors. Study details: The 120 or so validation repertoires were reported in a later analysis to have been generated on the same platform as the approximately 700 first-cohort repertoires. Study outcomes and limitations: Cytomegalovirus status was reportedly diagnosed by the classifier with high sensitivity and specificity.

Clones were sequenced by immunoSEQ multiplex PCR, and TCRdb holds only the in-frame ones, with some missing. The repertoire holds 50,000 to 65,000 clones, 90% to 96% seen once, with 0.95% to 1.5% in the top ten. Remarks on this clone: Its target is unknown.

The V end was cut by 6 bases, the J end by 2 bases, with 17 bases between. CDR1 MRHNA and CDR2 SNTAGT come from the germline V gene. CDR3 length: 15 amino acids. These donors were members of the roughly 120-subject validation cohort, a group separate from the roughly 670-subject first cohort. V usage is TRBV6-4 and J usage is TRBJ2-7; the D is unclear. This TCR derives from a woman aged 18 to 35 in good health and CMV-seronegative. Sequencing used PBMCs. CDR3 sequence reads: CASRLGPNVPYEQYF. CDR3 coding DNA: TGTGCCAGCAGGCTTGGGCCCAACGTCCCCTACGAGCAGTACTTC.